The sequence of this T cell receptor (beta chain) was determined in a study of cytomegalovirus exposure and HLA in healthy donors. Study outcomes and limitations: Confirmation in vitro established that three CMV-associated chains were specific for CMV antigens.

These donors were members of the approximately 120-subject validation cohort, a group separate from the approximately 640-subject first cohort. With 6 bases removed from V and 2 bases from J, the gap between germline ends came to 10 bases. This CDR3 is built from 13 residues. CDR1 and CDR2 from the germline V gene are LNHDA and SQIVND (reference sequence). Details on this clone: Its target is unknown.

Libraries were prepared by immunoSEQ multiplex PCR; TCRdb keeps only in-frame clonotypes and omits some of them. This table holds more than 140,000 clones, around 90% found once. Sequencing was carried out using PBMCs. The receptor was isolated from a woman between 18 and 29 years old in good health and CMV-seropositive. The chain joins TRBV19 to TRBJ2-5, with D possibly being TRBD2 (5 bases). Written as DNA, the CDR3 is TGTGCCAGTAGACCCGGGAATCAAGAGACCCAGTACTTC. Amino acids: CASRPGNQETQYF.